One and the same sample provided the 7 T cell receptor beta chains below, sequenced in a study of early T cells in non-severe SARS-CoV-2 infection. TCRdb redid the calling of the 5' RACE reads with MiXCR, one entry per CDR3 protein. The sample has tens of thousands of distinct CDR3 sequences, approximately 6.1% seen once. The sample was whole blood, taken at baseline. These receptors all come from an adult who was a healthcare worker with PCR-confirmed SARS-CoV-2 infection or an uninfected control (not recorded which).

This clonotype showed up just a few times. The chain links TRBV4-3 to TRBJ2-2, with D tentatively TRBD1 (6 bases). The CDR3 has 14 residues. Germline assignment: CDR1 LGHNA and CDR2 YSLEER. Trimming stripped 4 bases from V and 4 bases from J, with 10 bases between. The DNA for the CDR3 is TGCGCCAGCAGCCCCGGACAGTCCACCGGGGAGCTGTTTTTT. It is translated as CASSPGQSTGELFF.

This clonotype was seen a few times. The genes are TRBV6-4 and TRBJ2-3; 11 bases are shared with TRBD2. The CDR3 length is 16 residues. Germline lookup yields CDR1 MRHNA and CDR2 SNTAGT. V shed 2 bases and J 5 bases; nucleotides not matched to a gene: 6. CDR3 in amino acids: CASSDGASGGQDTQYF. CDR3 sequence (DNA): TGTGCCAGCAGTGACGGCGCTAGCGGGGGGCAAGATACGCAGTATTTT.

This clonotype was recorded at least ten times. The rearrangement joins TRBV6-6 to TRBJ2-7, with D unclear. CDR3 size: 13 residues. Germline lookup yields CDR1 MNHNY and CDR2 SVGAGI (reference sequence). The germline V and J ends were trimmed by 5 bases and 6 bases, with 14 bases remaining between them. CDR3 DNA sequence: TGTGCCAGCAGTCTCCTCTCTCAGCGCGAGCAGTACTTC. It codes for CASSLLSQREQYF.

Written as DNA, the CDR3 is TGTGCCAGCAGCCTCAGCGGGAACACCGGGGAGCTGTTTTTT. Protein: CASSLSGNTGELFF. J is TRBJ2-2 and V is TRBV12-3 or TRBV12-4, with D possibly matching TRBD2 (5 bases). The V and J ends lost 6 bases and 1 base respectively, with 9 bases between them. This CDR3 comprises 14 residues.

The rearrangement joins TRBV20-1 to TRBJ2-5, with 9 bases lining up with TRBD2. The V segment lost 1 base and the J segment 5 bases; nucleotides outside the gene matches: 8. Germline V lookup: CDR1 DFQATT, CDR2 SNEGSKA (reference sequence). The CDR3 length is 15 residues. The CDR3 protein is CSARAEIAGVETQYF. DNA of the CDR3: TGCAGTGCTAGAGCCGAAATAGCGGGAGTCGAGACCCAGTACTTC.

This clonotype turned up a few times. The chain recombines TRBV7-2 with TRBJ2-5, with D tentatively TRBD2 (6 bases). The length of the CDR3 is 15 residues. V dropped 4 bases and J dropped 1 base, with 13 bases sitting between them. Germline V lookup: CDR1 SGHTA, CDR2 FQGNSA. The CDR3 here is CASSSSSVPQETQYF. DNA of the CDR3: TGTGCCAGCAGCTCCTCTAGCGTCCCCCAAGAGACCCAGTACTTC. Looking up the rest from reference TRBV7-2 and TRBJ2-5 gives the full variable domain: GAGVSQSPSNKVTEKGKDVELRCDPISGHTALYWYRQSLGQGLEFLIYFQGNSAPDKSGLPSDRFSAERTGGSVSTLTIQRTQQEDSAVYLCASSSSSVPQETQYFGPGTRLLVL.

This clonotype was observed a handful of times. The chain carries TRBV11-2 and TRBJ2-4; D might be TRBD1 (6 bases). Per germline, CDR1 SGHAT and CDR2 FQNNGV. Trimming took off 5 bases at V and 1 base at J, with 12 bases between the two ends. There are 15 residues in the CDR3. The CDR3 is CASSPRGLAKNIQYF. The CDR3 coding sequence is TGTGCCAGCAGCCCCAGGGGATTGGCCAAAAACATTCAGTACTTC. Based on the CDR3 plus reference TRBV11-2 and TRBJ2-4, the full variable domain is EAGVAQSPRYKIIEKRQSVAFWCNPISGHATLYWYQQILGQGPKLLIQFQNNGVVDDSQLPKDRFSAERLKGVDSTLKIQPAKLEDSAVYLCASSPRGLAKNIQYFGAGTRLSVL.